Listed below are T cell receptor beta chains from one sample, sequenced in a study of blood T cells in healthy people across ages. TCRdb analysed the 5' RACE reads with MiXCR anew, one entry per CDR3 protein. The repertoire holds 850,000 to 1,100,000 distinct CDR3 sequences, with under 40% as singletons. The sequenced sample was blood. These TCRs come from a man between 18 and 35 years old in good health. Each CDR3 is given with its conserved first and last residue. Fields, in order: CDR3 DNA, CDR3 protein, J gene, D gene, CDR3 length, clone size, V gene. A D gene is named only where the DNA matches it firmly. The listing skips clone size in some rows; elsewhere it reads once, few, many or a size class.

cdr3_nt: TGCGCCAGCAGCTTGACCCTCGGACAGGCTAATGAAGCTTTCTTT
cdr3_aa: CASSLTLGQANEAFF
j_call: TRBJ1-1
d_call: TRBD1
cdr3_length: 15
clone_size: .
v_call: TRBV5-1

cdr3_nt: TGTGCCAGCCGGCTGCACACTGAAGCTTTCTTT
cdr3_aa: CASRLHTEAFF
j_call: TRBJ1-1
d_call: .
cdr3_length: 11
clone_size: .
v_call: TRBV6-5

cdr3_nt: TGCGCCAGCAGCCCGGGGACTAGCGGGGGCCTCTCCTACAATGAGCAGTACTTC
cdr3_aa: CASSPGTSGGLSYNEQYF
j_call: TRBJ2-7
d_call: TRBD2
cdr3_length: 18
clone_size: .
v_call: TRBV5-1

cdr3_nt: TGTGCCAGCAGCCCCTTTTTTGGAGATACGCAGTATTTT
cdr3_aa: CASSPFFGDTQYF
j_call: TRBJ2-3
d_call: .
cdr3_length: 13
clone_size: .
v_call: TRBV12-3/TRBV12-4

cdr3_nt: TGTGCCATCAGTGGGACATACACCGGGGAGCTGTTTTTT
cdr3_aa: CAISGTYTGELFF
j_call: TRBJ2-2
d_call: .
cdr3_length: 13
clone_size: few
v_call: TRBV10-3

cdr3_nt: TGTGCCAGCAGCTTTACAAATTCACCCCTCCACTTT
cdr3_aa: CASSFTNSPLHF
j_call: TRBJ1-6
d_call: .
cdr3_length: 12
clone_size: many
v_call: TRBV7-2

cdr3_nt: TGCGCCAGCAGCCAAGAGCCCAGGGTCCCCGGGGAGCTGTTTTTT
cdr3_aa: CASSQEPRVPGELFF
j_call: TRBJ2-2
d_call: .
cdr3_length: 15
clone_size: .
v_call: TRBV4-3

cdr3_nt: TGTGCCAGCAGCTCAGATAGCGGCTTCTACGAGCAGTACTTC
cdr3_aa: CASSSDSGFYEQYF
j_call: TRBJ2-7
d_call: .
cdr3_length: 14
clone_size: .
v_call: TRBV7-9

cdr3_nt: TGCAGCGTTGAAGGGCGGGCGGGACGCACAGATACGCAGTATTTT
cdr3_aa: CSVEGRAGRTDTQYF
j_call: TRBJ2-3
d_call: .
cdr3_length: 15
clone_size: few
v_call: TRBV29-1

cdr3_nt: TGTGCCAGCAGTTACTGGCCGGTGGCGACCCAGTACTTC
cdr3_aa: CASSYWPVATQYF
j_call: TRBJ2-5
d_call: .
cdr3_length: 13
clone_size: .
v_call: TRBV6-2/TRBV6-3

cdr3_nt: TGTGCCAACAGCTTAGCCCCTGTTGAAGGTGAGCAGTTCTTC
cdr3_aa: CANSLAPVEGEQFF
j_call: TRBJ2-1
d_call: .
cdr3_length: 14
clone_size: .
v_call: TRBV11-2

cdr3_nt: TGTGCCAGCAGTCTCGGACTAGCGGGGAGCACAGATACGCAGTATTTT
cdr3_aa: CASSLGLAGSTDTQYF
j_call: TRBJ2-3
d_call: TRBD2
cdr3_length: 16
clone_size: many
v_call: TRBV5-1

cdr3_nt: TGTGCCAGCAGTGACGACAGGGGTAGAGAAAAACTGTTTTTT
cdr3_aa: CASSDDRGREKLFF
j_call: TRBJ1-4
d_call: TRBD1
cdr3_length: 14
clone_size: .
v_call: TRBV6-2/TRBV6-3

cdr3_nt: TGTGCCAGTAGAGTGGTAGTGAACACCGGGGAGCTGTTTTTT
cdr3_aa: CASRVVVNTGELFF
j_call: TRBJ2-2
d_call: .
cdr3_length: 14
clone_size: .
v_call: TRBV19

cdr3_nt: TGTGCCAGCAGCCAGCGACCCTACGAGCAGTACTTC
cdr3_aa: CASSQRPYEQYF
j_call: TRBJ2-7
d_call: .
cdr3_length: 12
clone_size: .
v_call: TRBV7-9

cdr3_nt: TGTGCCAGCAGTTTCCCGAGCACGGACTACAATGAGCAGTTCTTC
cdr3_aa: CASSFPSTDYNEQFF
j_call: TRBJ2-1
d_call: .
cdr3_length: 15
clone_size: .
v_call: TRBV27

cdr3_nt: TGCAGTGCTAGGGCTAGACTGATCAATGAGCAGTACTTC
cdr3_aa: CSARARLINEQYF
j_call: TRBJ2-7
d_call: .
cdr3_length: 13
clone_size: .
v_call: TRBV20-1

cdr3_nt: TGTGCTAGTGGTTCCCCTAGACAGGGGGTCTACGAGCAGTACTTC
cdr3_aa: CASGSPRQGVYEQYF
j_call: TRBJ2-7
d_call: TRBD1
cdr3_length: 15
clone_size: .
v_call: TRBV12-5

cdr3_nt: TGCGCCAGCAGCTCTTCCTCGGGACTGCACAATGAGCAGTACTTC
cdr3_aa: CASSSSSGLHNEQYF
j_call: TRBJ2-5
d_call: .
cdr3_length: 15
clone_size: .
v_call: TRBV5-1

cdr3_nt: TGCAGCGTTAAACGGGGGGATCAGCCCCAGCATTTT
cdr3_aa: CSVKRGDQPQHF
j_call: TRBJ1-5
d_call: .
cdr3_length: 12
clone_size: .
v_call: TRBV29-1

cdr3_nt: TGCAGTGCCCCGGGACAGGACGGTAACTATGGCTACACCTTC
cdr3_aa: CSAPGQDGNYGYTF
j_call: TRBJ1-2
d_call: TRBD1
cdr3_length: 14
clone_size: once
v_call: TRBV20-1

cdr3_nt: TGTGCCAGTTTGGAGGGGACAGGACAAGAGACCCAGTACTTC
cdr3_aa: CASLEGTGQETQYF
j_call: TRBJ2-5
d_call: TRBD1
cdr3_length: 14
clone_size: .
v_call: TRBV7-9

cdr3_nt: TGCGCCAGCAGCCAAGAAGACGGGGGCTTTAACGCCTACGAGCAGTACTTC
cdr3_aa: CASSQEDGGFNAYEQYF
j_call: TRBJ2-7
d_call: .
cdr3_length: 17
clone_size: .
v_call: TRBV4-3

cdr3_nt: TGTGCCAGCAGTTTGTCAGGGGTCGGTCAGCCCCAGCATTTT
cdr3_aa: CASSLSGVGQPQHF
j_call: TRBJ1-5
d_call: .
cdr3_length: 14
clone_size: few
v_call: TRBV12-3/TRBV12-4

cdr3_nt: TGTGCCAGCGGTAGGAACCGGGACAGTGAAGCTTTCTTT
cdr3_aa: CASGRNRDSEAFF
j_call: TRBJ1-1
d_call: TRBD1
cdr3_length: 13
clone_size: .
v_call: TRBV6-5

cdr3_nt: TGTGCCAGCAGCCTCGGGTGGGTGACAGATACGCAGTATTTT
cdr3_aa: CASSLGWVTDTQYF
j_call: TRBJ2-3
d_call: .
cdr3_length: 14
clone_size: few
v_call: TRBV7-2

cdr3_nt: TGTGCCACCAGCAGAGATACAGGAGAAAACCTCAGTACGCAGTATTTT
cdr3_aa: CATSRDTGENLSTQYF
j_call: TRBJ2-3
d_call: .
cdr3_length: 16
clone_size: .
v_call: TRBV15

cdr3_nt: TGTGCCAGCAGCGCTGTCGGAGGGAATCAGCCCCAGCATTTT
cdr3_aa: CASSAVGGNQPQHF
j_call: TRBJ1-5
d_call: .
cdr3_length: 14
clone_size: .
v_call: TRBV9

cdr3_nt: TGTGCCAGCAGCTCAGGGACTCTCCGGGATACGCAGTATTTT
cdr3_aa: CASSSGTLRDTQYF
j_call: TRBJ2-3
d_call: .
cdr3_length: 14
clone_size: few
v_call: TRBV7-3

cdr3_nt: TGTGCCAGCAGTCCCTACAGTAATCCACAAGAGACCCAGTACTTC
cdr3_aa: CASSPYSNPQETQYF
j_call: TRBJ2-5
d_call: .
cdr3_length: 15
clone_size: few
v_call: TRBV28

cdr3_nt: TGTGCCAGCAGTTGGCGGGGGACCTCTAACTATGGCTACACCTTC
cdr3_aa: CASSWRGTSNYGYTF
j_call: TRBJ1-2
d_call: .
cdr3_length: 15
clone_size: few
v_call: TRBV12-3/TRBV12-4

cdr3_nt: TGCAGTGCTCGGGACAGGGGTGTTTTTGGCTACACCTTC
cdr3_aa: CSARDRGVFGYTF
j_call: TRBJ1-2
d_call: TRBD1
cdr3_length: 13
clone_size: .
v_call: TRBV20-1

cdr3_nt: TGCGCCAGCAGCCCCACCCCACGGGGGGGAAGCACAGATACGCAGTATTTT
cdr3_aa: CASSPTPRGGSTDTQYF
j_call: TRBJ2-3
d_call: TRBD2
cdr3_length: 17
clone_size: .
v_call: TRBV4-3

cdr3_nt: TGTGCCAGCTCCCTTGGGGACAGGGCGTATAATTCACCCCTCCACTTT
cdr3_aa: CASSLGDRAYNSPLHF
j_call: TRBJ1-6
d_call: TRBD1
cdr3_length: 16
clone_size: .
v_call: TRBV27

cdr3_nt: TGTGCCAGCACCGCTGGGGTCCCTTCGAATACGCAGTATTTT
cdr3_aa: CASTAGVPSNTQYF
j_call: TRBJ2-3
d_call: .
cdr3_length: 14
clone_size: few
v_call: TRBV12-3/TRBV12-4

cdr3_nt: TGTGCCATCAGTGAGATCGGGACGGAGGCCTATTCACCCCTCCACTTT
cdr3_aa: CAISEIGTEAYSPLHF
j_call: TRBJ1-6
d_call: .
cdr3_length: 16
clone_size: .
v_call: TRBV10-3

cdr3_nt: TGTGCCAGCAGTTTTTCGGAGCAGTTCTTC
cdr3_aa: CASSFSEQFF
j_call: TRBJ2-1
d_call: .
cdr3_length: 10
clone_size: .
v_call: TRBV12-3/TRBV12-4

cdr3_nt: TGTGCCAGCAGCAAAAACCCCACAGGGGCGGACTATGGCTACACCTTC
cdr3_aa: CASSKNPTGADYGYTF
j_call: TRBJ1-2
d_call: TRBD1
cdr3_length: 16
clone_size: few
v_call: TRBV2

cdr3_nt: TGTGCCAGCAGTTCCTTACAGGGAAAAATTGGAAACACCATATATTTT
cdr3_aa: CASSSLQGKIGNTIYF
j_call: TRBJ1-3
d_call: .
cdr3_length: 16
clone_size: .
v_call: TRBV27

cdr3_nt: TGTGCCAGCACCAAGAGGAGAGGGGGTACAGATACGCAGTATTTT
cdr3_aa: CASTKRRGGTDTQYF
j_call: TRBJ2-3
d_call: .
cdr3_length: 15
clone_size: .
v_call: TRBV6-5

cdr3_nt: TGTGCCAGCAGCAAAGTGACAGAATCCACAGATACGCAGTATTTT
cdr3_aa: CASSKVTESTDTQYF
j_call: TRBJ2-3
d_call: .
cdr3_length: 15
clone_size: .
v_call: TRBV3-1

cdr3_nt: TGCAGTGCCCGCCGCGCGGGACCGAACACTGAAGCTTTCTTT
cdr3_aa: CSARRAGPNTEAFF
j_call: TRBJ1-1
d_call: .
cdr3_length: 14
clone_size: .
v_call: TRBV20-1

cdr3_nt: TGTGCCACAGGGAGGAACTATGGCTACACCTTC
cdr3_aa: CATGRNYGYTF
j_call: TRBJ1-2
d_call: .
cdr3_length: 11
clone_size: .
v_call: TRBV6-2/TRBV6-3

cdr3_nt: TGTGCCAGCAGTGTGGACGGTTCTAATGAAAAACTGTTTTTT
cdr3_aa: CASSVDGSNEKLFF
j_call: TRBJ1-4
d_call: .
cdr3_length: 14
clone_size: .
v_call: TRBV12-3/TRBV12-4

cdr3_nt: TGCGCCAGCAGCCCTCTTTCAACAGGGGCCTATGGCTACACCTTC
cdr3_aa: CASSPLSTGAYGYTF
j_call: TRBJ1-2
d_call: TRBD1
cdr3_length: 15
clone_size: few
v_call: TRBV4-3

cdr3_nt: TGTGCCAGCAGCCAGCGTCTAGCGATGAGGGGGGATACGCAGTATTTT
cdr3_aa: CASSQRLAMRGDTQYF
j_call: TRBJ2-3
d_call: .
cdr3_length: 16
clone_size: few
v_call: TRBV7-8

cdr3_nt: TGTGCCAGCGGAACCGGCGGGGGGGATTCGAATGAGCAGTTCTTC
cdr3_aa: CASGTGGGDSNEQFF
j_call: TRBJ2-1
d_call: TRBD2
cdr3_length: 15
clone_size: .
v_call: TRBV2

cdr3_nt: TGCAGTGCTGAGGGGCCAAACACCGGGGAGCTGTTTTTT
cdr3_aa: CSAEGPNTGELFF
j_call: TRBJ2-2
d_call: .
cdr3_length: 13
clone_size: once
v_call: TRBV20-1

cdr3_nt: TGTGCCAGCAGCTTGGTTAGCGGGGGCATACTGGATGAGCAGTTCTTC
cdr3_aa: CASSLVSGGILDEQFF
j_call: TRBJ2-1
d_call: TRBD2
cdr3_length: 16
clone_size: few
v_call: TRBV7-2

cdr3_nt: TGTGCCAGCAGCTTGGCGACAGGACAAGAGACCCAGTACTTC
cdr3_aa: CASSLATGQETQYF
j_call: TRBJ2-5
d_call: .
cdr3_length: 14
clone_size: many
v_call: TRBV5-6

cdr3_nt: TGTGCCAGCAGTTACCTGCAGGGGAATACGCAGTATTTT
cdr3_aa: CASSYLQGNTQYF
j_call: TRBJ2-3
d_call: .
cdr3_length: 13
clone_size: .
v_call: TRBV6-2/TRBV6-3

cdr3_nt: TGCGCCAGCAGCTTGGAGGGACTCACCACAGATACGCAGTATTTT
cdr3_aa: CASSLEGLTTDTQYF
j_call: TRBJ2-3
d_call: .
cdr3_length: 15
clone_size: many
v_call: TRBV5-1

cdr3_nt: TGTGCCAGCAGGCTGGGGTATAGCAATCAGCCCCAGCATTTT
cdr3_aa: CASRLGYSNQPQHF
j_call: TRBJ1-5
d_call: .
cdr3_length: 14
clone_size: .
v_call: TRBV2